This is a list of T cell receptor beta chains from one sample in a study of CD8 T cells in Susac syndrome. TCRdb reprocessed the immunoSEQ multiplex PCR reads with MiXCR, giving one entry per CDR3 protein. The sample yields about 64,000 distinct CDR3 sequences, about 94% seen once. Specimen: CD8+ T cells from PBMCs. The receptor set was obtained from a human donor with multiple sclerosis. CDR3s include the opening cysteine and the closing phenylalanine or tryptophan. D genes are given only for firm matches. Clone size is stated in some rows and not others, as once, few, many or a class when expanded.

CDR3nt: TGCAGCGTCACTACTTGGGACACCGGGGAGCTGTTTTTT; CDR3aa: CSVTTWDTGELFF; len: 13; v_gene: TRBV29-1; j_gene: TRBJ2-2; abundance: NA; d_gene: NA
CDR3nt: TGTGCCAGCAGTCAACTGCTTAATGAGCAGTTCTTC; CDR3aa: CASSQLLNEQFF; len: 12; v_gene: TRBV6-2/TRBV6-3; j_gene: TRBJ2-1; abundance: NA; d_gene: NA
CDR3nt: TGCAGTGCCATCGGGGCAGCGACTTTCTACGAGCAGTACTTC; CDR3aa: CSAIGAATFYEQYF; len: 14; v_gene: TRBV20-1; j_gene: TRBJ2-7; abundance: NA; d_gene: NA
CDR3nt: TGTGCCAGCAGTTCTGGGACAGCCGCCTACGAGCAGTACTTC; CDR3aa: CASSSGTAAYEQYF; len: 14; v_gene: TRBV12-3/TRBV12-4; j_gene: TRBJ2-7; abundance: NA; d_gene: TRBD1
CDR3nt: TGTGCCAGCAGCGGGCAAGGGGAGTACCAAGAGACCCAGTACTTC; CDR3aa: CASSGQGEYQETQYF; len: 15; v_gene: TRBV25-1; j_gene: TRBJ2-5; abundance: NA; d_gene: NA
CDR3nt: TGTGCCAGCAGTGCCCCGGGTCTAGGTGGCTACGAGCAGTACTTC; CDR3aa: CASSAPGLGGYEQYF; len: 15; v_gene: TRBV2; j_gene: TRBJ2-7; abundance: NA; d_gene: NA
CDR3nt: TGTGCCAGCCGGAGGGGATTCCCCGACGAGCAGTACTTC; CDR3aa: CASRRGFPDEQYF; len: 13; v_gene: TRBV6-1; j_gene: TRBJ2-7; abundance: NA; d_gene: NA
CDR3nt: TGTGCCACCAGTGCTGGGACAGGGGGTTCACCCCTCCACTTT; CDR3aa: CATSAGTGGSPLHF; len: 14; v_gene: TRBV24-1; j_gene: TRBJ1-6; abundance: NA; d_gene: TRBD1
CDR3nt: TGCGCCAGCAGCGAAGACTCAGGGGTTAATTCACCCCTCCACTTT; CDR3aa: CASSEDSGVNSPLHF; len: 15; v_gene: TRBV4-3; j_gene: TRBJ1-6; abundance: NA; d_gene: NA
CDR3nt: TGCGCCAGCAGCCAAGGGACAGATAACACCGGGGAGCTGTTTTTT; CDR3aa: CASSQGTDNTGELFF; len: 15; v_gene: TRBV4-3; j_gene: TRBJ2-2; abundance: NA; d_gene: NA
CDR3nt: TGTGCCAGCAGCGCGAGACAGGGGGGTGAAGCTTTCTTT; CDR3aa: CASSARQGGEAFF; len: 13; v_gene: TRBV7-2; j_gene: TRBJ1-1; abundance: few; d_gene: TRBD1
CDR3nt: TGTGCCAGCAGTGAATACGGCACTAGCTCCTACAATGAGCAGTTCTTC; CDR3aa: CASSEYGTSSYNEQFF; len: 16; v_gene: TRBV25-1; j_gene: TRBJ2-1; abundance: NA; d_gene: NA
CDR3nt: TGTGCCAGCAGACCCAGGGAGGGCAATGAGCAGTTCTTC; CDR3aa: CASRPREGNEQFF; len: 13; v_gene: TRBV12-3/TRBV12-4; j_gene: TRBJ2-1; abundance: NA; d_gene: TRBD2
CDR3nt: TGTGCCAGCACATCTTACAATGAGCAGTTCTTC; CDR3aa: CASTSYNEQFF; len: 11; v_gene: TRBV27; j_gene: TRBJ2-1; abundance: NA; d_gene: NA
CDR3nt: TGTGCCAGCAGTTACGGGCAGGGCGCCTACGAGCAGTACTTC; CDR3aa: CASSYGQGAYEQYF; len: 14; v_gene: TRBV6-5; j_gene: TRBJ2-7; abundance: NA; d_gene: NA
CDR3nt: TGTGCCAGCAGCTTCAACTGGGAGGACGGGGAACCAGATACGCAGTATTTT; CDR3aa: CASSFNWEDGEPDTQYF; len: 17; v_gene: TRBV7-2; j_gene: TRBJ2-3; abundance: NA; d_gene: NA
CDR3nt: TGTGCCAGCAGCGTGTATAGGGACTACGAGCAGTACTTC; CDR3aa: CASSVYRDYEQYF; len: 13; v_gene: TRBV5-6; j_gene: TRBJ2-7; abundance: few; d_gene: NA